The clone carrying this T cell receptor beta chain was observed a single time. Antigen: not known. This sample was included in a study of cytomegalovirus exposure and HLA in healthy donors. Overall study: The 120 or so validation repertoires used a platform that matched the one used for the approximately 670 first-cohort repertoires, as a later analysis reported.

Per the germline V gene, CDR1 is SGHRS and CDR2 is YFSETQ. The CDR3 length is 18 residues. V gave up 0 bases and J gave up 6 bases; unmatched junction bases: 11. TCRdb keeps only in-frame clones here, not all; method: immunoSEQ multiplex PCR. Among roughly 60,000 clones listed, 85% to 95% were seen once. Whole-study results and caveats: Many donors carried some public TCRs, although rarity characterized most TCR sequences. Specific recognition of CMV antigens was confirmed in vitro for three chains (all CMV-associated). Associated with cytomegalovirus, according to the listing, were fewer than 200 TCR beta chains.

This TCR came from a woman between 18 and 29 years old in good health and CMV-seropositive. The rearrangement joins TRBV5-1 to TRBJ2-2, with TRBD2 identical over 10 bases. Sequencing was done on a sample of PBMCs. CDR3 sequence reads: CASSLAFHLAGAPGELFF. CDR3 DNA: TGCGCCAGCAGCTTGGCCTTTCACCTAGCGGGAGCCCCCGGGGAGCTGTTTTTT.